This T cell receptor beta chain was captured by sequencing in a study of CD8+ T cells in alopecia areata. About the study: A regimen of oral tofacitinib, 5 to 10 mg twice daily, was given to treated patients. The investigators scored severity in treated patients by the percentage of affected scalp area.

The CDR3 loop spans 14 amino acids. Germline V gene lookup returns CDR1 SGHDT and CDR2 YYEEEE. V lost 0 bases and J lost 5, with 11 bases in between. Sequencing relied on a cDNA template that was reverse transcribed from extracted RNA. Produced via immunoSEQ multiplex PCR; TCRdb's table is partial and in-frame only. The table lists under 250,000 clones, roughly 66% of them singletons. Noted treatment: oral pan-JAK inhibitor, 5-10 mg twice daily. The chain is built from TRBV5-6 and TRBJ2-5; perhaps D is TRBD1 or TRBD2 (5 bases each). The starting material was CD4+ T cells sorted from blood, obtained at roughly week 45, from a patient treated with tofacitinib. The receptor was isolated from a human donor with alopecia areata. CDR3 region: CASSLAGDAETQYF. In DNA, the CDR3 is TGTGCCAGCAGCTTGGCCGGGGACGCCGAGACCCAGTACTTC.